Shown below are 27 T cell receptor beta chains from a single sample sequenced in a study of T cell repertoires in ileal Crohn's disease. Method: immunoSEQ multiplex PCR; TCRdb's copy keeps in-frame clones and lacks some. The sample contains 25,000 to 30,000 clones, roughly 78% of which appear only once. Input material: ileal tissue. The origin of the receptors is an adult with Crohn's disease.

This clone has just a few counts. The chain employs TRBV7-2 and TRBJ2-5; 9 bases are shared with TRBD2. Germline V gene data show CDR1 as SGHTA and CDR2 as FQGNSA. The CDR3 loop spans 17 amino acids. Trimming took 5 bases from V and 0 from J; bases not matched to a gene: 10. CDR3 amino acids: CASSPRGLAGNQETQYF. The DNA for the CDR3 is TGTGCCAGCAGCCCCCGGGGTCTAGCGGGGAACCAAGAGACCCAGTACTTC.

The chain recombines TRBV6-5 with TRBJ2-1, with a weak D call TRBD2 (6 bases). Germline CDR1 reads MNHEY; CDR2 reads SVGAGI. V was cut by 7 bases and J by 4 bases, with 17 bases left in between. The CDR3 is 15 amino acids. Written as DNA, the CDR3 is TGTGCCAGCAACAACCGGGACTCCCTGTACAATGAGCAGTTCTTC. Residues: CASNNRDSLYNEQFF.

This sequence joins TRBV7-9 and TRBJ2-7; D may be TRBD1 (5 bases). CDR3 length equals 17 residues. The V end lost 4 bases, the J end lost 0 bases, and 19 bases lay between the germline ends. Germline values: CDR1 SEHNR, CDR2 FQNEAQ (reference sequence). CDR3 sequence (DNA): TGTGCCAGCAGCTCCAAAGACAGCCTTATGAGCTCCTACGAGCAGTACTTC. Translating gives CASSSKDSLMSSYEQYF. Full variable domain (remainder filled in from reference TRBV7-9 and TRBJ2-7): DTGVSQNPRHKITKRGQNVTFRCDPISEHNRLYWYRQTLGQGPEFLTYFQNEAQLEKSRLLSDRFSAERPKGSFSTLEIQRTEQGDSAMYLCASSSKDSLMSSYEQYFGPGTRLTVT.

The chain links TRBV27 to TRBJ2-7; 10 bases match TRBD1. CDR1 is MNHEY and CDR2 is SMNVEV in the germline V gene (reference sequence). The CDR3 is 17 residues long. V was pared by 3 bases and J by 5 bases, with 13 bases of the junction left unmatched. DNA for the CDR3: TGTGCCAGCAGTTTCAGATATTCCTTGACAGGGGGCGACGAGCAGTACTTC. This encodes CASSFRYSLTGGDEQYF.

Notes on this clone: The same CDR3 also results from other DNA sequences found in this sample. The V call is TRBV5-1, the J call TRBJ2-7, with 9 bases that match TRBD2. Trimming cost V 1 base and J 1 base; bases outside gene matches: 0. The CDR3 has 14 residues. Per the germline V gene, CDR1 is SGHRS and CDR2 is YFSETQ. The CDR3 bases are TGCGCCAGCAGCTTGACTAGCGGGTCCTACGAGCAGTACTTC. Residues: CASSLTSGSYEQYF.

With respect to this clone: This specimen includes other DNA sequences encoding the same CDR3. The chain employs TRBV11-2 and TRBJ1-3, with 8 positions matching TRBD1. The CDR3 covers 16 residues. CDR1 is SGHAT and CDR2 is FQNNGV in the germline V gene. V shed 1 base, J shed 0 bases, and the junction held 2 bases outside the gene matches. CDR3: CASSLGGQGSGNTIYF. CDR3 in DNA: TGTGCCAGCAGCTTAGGCGGACAGGGCTCTGGAAACACCATATATTTT.

Notes on this clone: Other DNA sequences within the sample encode an identical CDR3. This chain links TRBV7-3 with TRBJ1-2; perhaps TRBD1 as D (6 bases). The V end lost 1 base, the J end lost 3 bases, and 12 bases lay between the germline ends. Germline V gives CDR1 SGHTA, CDR2 FQGTGA. The CDR3 runs to 15 residues. In DNA form, the CDR3 reads TGTGCCAGCAGCTTAAGAGGGGGAACAGACTATGGCTACACCTTC. Protein product: CASSLRGGTDYGYTF. Together with reference TRBV7-3 and TRBJ1-2, the CDR3 gives the full variable domain: GAGVSQTPSNKVTEKGKYVELRCDPISGHTALYWYRQSLGQGPEFLIYFQGTGAADDSGLPNDRFFAVRPEGSVSTLKIQRTERGDSAVYLCASSLRGGTDYGYTFGSGTRLTVV.

The chain is built from TRBV5-6 and TRBJ2-7; 11 positions agree with TRBD1. Trimming cost V 1 base and J 3 bases; bases outside gene matches: 9. Germline V CDR1 and CDR2: SGHDT, YYEEEE. The CDR3 is 17 residues long. CDR3 in amino acids: CASSLKFWGTGGYEQYF. The CDR3 nucleotides read TGTGCCAGCAGCTTGAAGTTTTGGGGGACAGGGGGCTACGAGCAGTACTTC.

Concerning this clone itself: Other DNA variants within this sample encode the same CDR3. This chain connects TRBV7-2 to TRBJ1-2; possibly TRBD1 for D (5 bases). V was cut by 2 bases and J by 1 base, with 8 bases left in between. Germline CDR1 reads SGHTA; CDR2 reads FQGNSA. The CDR3 totals 14 residues. DNA for the CDR3: TGTGCCAGCAGCTTAAACCAGGGTAACTATGGCTACACCTTC. Encoded protein: CASSLNQGNYGYTF.

J is TRBJ2-3 and V is TRBV19, with D possibly being TRBD2 (6 bases). V lost 3 bases and J 4 bases, leaving 14 bases between the germline ends. The CDR3 runs 15 residues. Germline CDR1 reads LNHDA; CDR2 reads SQIVND (reference sequence). CDR3 amino acids: CASSIGGNPPDTQYF. The CDR3 DNA is TGTGCCAGTAGTATTGGAGGGAACCCCCCAGATACGCAGTATTTT. The variable domain in full, completed from reference TRBV19 and TRBJ2-3, reads DGGITQSPKYLFRKEGQNVTLSCEQNLNHDAMYWYRQDPGQGLRLIYYSQIVNDFQKGDIAEGYSVSREKKESFPLTVTSAQKNPTAFYLCASSIGGNPPDTQYFGPGTRLTVL.

Remarks on this clone: The sample holds other DNA sequences that translate to the same CDR3. This chain joins TRBV18 and TRBJ2-2; 9 positions match TRBD1. The junction had 9 bases not matched to a gene; V was cut back by 6 bases and J by 4 bases. CDR3 length: 16 residues. Germline CDR1 reads KGHSH; CDR2 reads LQKENI. The CDR3 coding sequence is TGTGCCAGCTCCCCCCGCCGGGACAGGGCCACCGGGGAGCTGTTTTTT. Its translation: CASSPRRDRATGELFF.

V and J are TRBV18 and TRBJ2-7; weak D call: TRBD1 (5 bases). CDR1 is KGHSH and CDR2 is LQKENI in the germline V gene. The CDR3 runs to 12 residues. Trimming pared 6 bases from V and 3 bases from J, leaving 9 bases between. The CDR3 DNA reads TGTGCCAGCTCGGGGCAGGGCTACGAGCAGTACTTC. It is translated as CASSGQGYEQYF.

This sequence joins TRBV6-6 and TRBJ2-7; TRBD2 matches 10 bases. This CDR3 comprises 14 residues. Germline loops: CDR1 MNHNY, CDR2 SVGAGI (reference sequence). J lost 7 bases, V lost 6 bases, and 9 bases had no gene match. This chain's CDR3 is CASSASGRGREQYF. The DNA of the CDR3 is TGTGCCAGCAGCGCTAGCGGGAGAGGGAGGGAGCAGTACTTC.

The chain uses TRBV6-6 and TRBJ2-3; 12 bases are shared with TRBD1. CDR1 MNHNY and CDR2 SVGAGI come from the germline V gene (reference sequence). The CDR3 totals 15 residues. V lost 5 bases, J lost 6 bases, and 6 bases stayed unmatched. Here the CDR3 reads CASSLRDRGRDTQYF. In DNA, the CDR3 is TGTGCCAGCAGTCTCCGGGACAGGGGGCGCGATACGCAGTATTTT.

The chain uses TRBV29-1 and TRBJ1-4; possible D gene TRBD1, 6 bases. V shed 3 bases and J shed 12 bases, with 20 bases lying between them. The CDR3 length is 14 residues. The germline V gene encodes CDR1 SQVTM and CDR2 ANQGSEA. This chain's CDR3 is CSVEPGQLGGELFF. For the CDR3, the DNA is TGCAGCGTTGAGCCCGGACAGCTCGGTGGGGAACTGTTTTTT.

The table lists this clone with a few counts. The chain is built from TRBV6-5 and TRBJ2-1; D is ambiguous. V was shortened by 8 bases and J by 1 base, with 9 bases between the two germline ends. From germline, CDR1 is MNHEY and CDR2 SVGAGI. This CDR3 is built from 13 residues. The CDR3 loop reads CASGLGSYNEQFF. The CDR3 coding sequence is TGTGCCAGCGGGCTCGGTTCCTACAATGAGCAGTTCTTC.

This chain joins TRBV5-6 and TRBJ2-7; D is uncertain. The V gene's germline CDR1 is SGHDT and CDR2 YYEEEE. The CDR3 covers 13 residues. V lost 0 bases and J lost 4, with 8 bases in between. In nucleotides, the CDR3 is TGTGCCAGCAGCTTGGCCGTCGCGTACGAGCAGTACTTC. This codes for CASSLAVAYEQYF.

This chain connects TRBV18 to TRBJ1-3; 7 bases match TRBD1. Germline loops: CDR1 KGHSH, CDR2 LQKENI. This CDR3 comprises 16 residues. Trimming took 4 bases from V and 2 from J; bases not matched to a gene: 8. The DNA for the CDR3 is TGTGCCAGCTCACGGCGAACAGGGGAAGCTGGAAACACCATATATTTT. Residues: CASSRRTGEAGNTIYF.

The chain carries TRBV2 and TRBJ1-1; D uncertain. The CDR3 extends over 14 amino acids. V was trimmed by 5 bases and J by 1 base, leaving 11 bases between them. Germline values: CDR1 SNHLY, CDR2 FYNNEI. CDR3 in amino acids: CASSSLTANTEAFF. The CDR3 coding sequence is TGTGCCAGCAGTTCCTTAACAGCGAACACTGAAGCTTTCTTT.

V usage is TRBV30 and J usage is TRBJ1-5; TRBD1 agrees at 7 bases. The CDR3 length is 15 residues. The germline CDR1 and CDR2 sequences are GTSNPN and SVGIG (reference sequence). V was pared by 5 bases and J by 2 bases, with 9 bases of the junction left unmatched. CDR3 region: CAWSSLGQGNQPQHF. Here the CDR3 DNA reads TGTGCCTGGTCCTCGCTCGGACAGGGCAATCAGCCCCAGCATTTT.

This CDR3 reads CASSELGTGTYEQYF. DNA for the CDR3: TGTGCCAGCAGCGAACTCGGGACAGGGACCTACGAGCAGTACTTC. This chain uses TRBV11-3 with TRBJ2-7, with 9 bases identical to TRBD1. The V and J ends lost 5 bases and 2 bases, in that order; junction bases with no gene match: 7. CDR3 size: 15 residues. CDR1 is SGHNT and CDR2 is YENEEA in the germline V gene.

This clone has just a few counts. J is TRBJ2-5 and V is TRBV29-1, with a weak D call TRBD2 (6 bases). The CDR3 consists of 13 residues. Germline loops: CDR1 SQVTM, CDR2 ANQGSEA. V lost 6 bases, J lost 0 bases, and 11 bases lay in between. CDR3 region: CSVVAAYQETQYF. For the CDR3, the DNA is TGCAGCGTAGTAGCGGCGTACCAAGAGACCCAGTACTTC.

This clone was counted once. The chain employs TRBV7-9 and TRBJ1-2; TRBD1 matches at 7 bases. The CDR3 runs 16 residues. The germline V gene has CDR1 SEHNR and CDR2 FQNEAQ (reference sequence). Trimming at V came to 3 bases and at J to 3 bases, leaving 10 bases not matched to a gene. CDR3 nucleotides: TGTGCCAGCAGCTTCTTCAGGGGGAAGGATTACTATGGCTACACCTTC. Translation: CASSFFRGKDYYGYTF.

This sequence joins TRBV27 and TRBJ2-7; TRBD2 matches 8 bases. Germline lookup yields CDR1 MNHEY and CDR2 SMNVEV (reference sequence). The CDR3 is 16 amino acids. The trim removed 4 bases at V and 3 bases at J, leaving 11 bases unmatched. CDR3 region: CASSSLTSGAGYEQYF. Written as DNA, the CDR3 is TGTGCCAGCAGTTCACTCACTAGCGGAGCCGGCTACGAGCAGTACTTC.

This sequence joins TRBV5-1 and TRBJ1-6; 7 nucleotides align to TRBD1. CDR1 SGHRS and CDR2 YFSETQ come from the germline V gene. The CDR3 contains 14 residues. The V gene end was trimmed by 2 bases and the J gene end by 10 bases; junction bases not matched to a gene: 6. The CDR3 sequence is CASSFPDRASPLHF. CDR3 coding DNA: TGCGCCAGCAGCTTCCCCGACAGGGCGTCACCCCTCCACTTT.

The table lists this clone with a few counts. The V gene is TRBV9, the J gene TRBJ2-5, with a tentative D call TRBD1 (5 bases). Germline assignment: CDR1 SGDLS and CDR2 YYNGEE. The CDR3 sequence is 15 residues long. V lost 1 base and J 5 bases, leaving 15 bases between the germline ends. The CDR3 coding sequence is TGTGCCAGCAGCGTATTCCAGGGAATGGGTGAGACCCAGTACTTC. It yields the protein CASSVFQGMGETQYF.

The rearrangement links TRBV5-1 to TRBJ2-5, with 8 bases identical to TRBD1. The J call may be incorrect, as the DNA end agrees better with TRBJ2-7. The CDR3 loop spans 16 amino acids. From germline, CDR1 is SGHRS and CDR2 YFSETQ. This chain's CDR3 is CASSLAQGAVGYEQYF. The CDR3 region has the DNA TGCGCCAGCAGCTTGGCCCAGGGGGCAGTTGGCTACGAGCAGTACTTC.